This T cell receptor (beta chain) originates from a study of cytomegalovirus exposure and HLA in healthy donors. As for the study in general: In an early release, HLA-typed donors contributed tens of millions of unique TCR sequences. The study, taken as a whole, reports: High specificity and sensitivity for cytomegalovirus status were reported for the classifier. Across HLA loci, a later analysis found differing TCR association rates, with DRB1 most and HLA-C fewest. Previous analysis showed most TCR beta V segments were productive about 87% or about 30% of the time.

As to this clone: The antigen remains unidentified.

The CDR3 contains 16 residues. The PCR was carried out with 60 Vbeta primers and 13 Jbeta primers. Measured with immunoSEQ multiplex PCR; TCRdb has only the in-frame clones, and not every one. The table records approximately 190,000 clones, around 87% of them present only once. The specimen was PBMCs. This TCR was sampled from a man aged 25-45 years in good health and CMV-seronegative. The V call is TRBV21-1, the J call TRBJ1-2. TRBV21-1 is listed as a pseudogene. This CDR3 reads CASSRGEGSSTSGYTF. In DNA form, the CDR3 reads TGTGCCAGCAGTCGGGGGGAGGGTTCATCCACCAGCGGCTACACCTTC.